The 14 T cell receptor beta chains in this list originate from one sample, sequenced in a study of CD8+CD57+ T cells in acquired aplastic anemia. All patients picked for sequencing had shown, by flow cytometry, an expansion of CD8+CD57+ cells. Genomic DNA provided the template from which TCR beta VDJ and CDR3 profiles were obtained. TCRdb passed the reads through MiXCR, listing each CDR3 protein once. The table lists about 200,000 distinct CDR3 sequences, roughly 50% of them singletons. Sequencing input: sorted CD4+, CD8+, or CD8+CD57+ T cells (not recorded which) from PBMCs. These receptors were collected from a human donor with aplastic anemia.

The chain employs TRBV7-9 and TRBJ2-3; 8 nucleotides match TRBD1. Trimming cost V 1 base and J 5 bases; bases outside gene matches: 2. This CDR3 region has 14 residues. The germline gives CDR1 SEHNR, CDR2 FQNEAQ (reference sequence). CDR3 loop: CASSLGTGLDTQYF. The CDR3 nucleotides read TGTGCCAGCAGCTTAGGGACAGGGTTAGATACGCAGTATTTT.

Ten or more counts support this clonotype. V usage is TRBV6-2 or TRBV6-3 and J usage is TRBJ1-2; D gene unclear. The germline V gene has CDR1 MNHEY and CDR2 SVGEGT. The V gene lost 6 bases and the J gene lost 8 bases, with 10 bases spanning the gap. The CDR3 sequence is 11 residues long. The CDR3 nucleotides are TGTGCCAGCAGCGGGATGAGGGGCTACACCTTC. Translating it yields CASSGMRGYTF.

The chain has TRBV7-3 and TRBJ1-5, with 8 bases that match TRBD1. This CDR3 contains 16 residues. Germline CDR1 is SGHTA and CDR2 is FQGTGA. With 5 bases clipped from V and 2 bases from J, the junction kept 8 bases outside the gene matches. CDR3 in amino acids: CASSPPPTGGNQPQHF. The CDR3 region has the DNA TGTGCCAGCAGCCCCCCCCCGACAGGGGGCAATCAGCCCCAGCATTTT.

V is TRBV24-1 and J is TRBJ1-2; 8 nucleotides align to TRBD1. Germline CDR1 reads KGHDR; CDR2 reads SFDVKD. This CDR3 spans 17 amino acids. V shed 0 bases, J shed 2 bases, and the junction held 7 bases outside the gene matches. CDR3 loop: CATSDLGRTGTNYGYTF. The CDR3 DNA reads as TGTGCCACCAGTGATTTGGGGAGGACAGGGACAAACTATGGCTACACCTTC.

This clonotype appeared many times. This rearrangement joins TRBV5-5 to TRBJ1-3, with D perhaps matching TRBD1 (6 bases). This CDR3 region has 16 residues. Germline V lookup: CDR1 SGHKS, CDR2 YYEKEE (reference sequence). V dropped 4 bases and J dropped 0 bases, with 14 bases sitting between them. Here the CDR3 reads CASSQRGILSGNTIYF. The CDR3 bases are TGTGCCAGCAGCCAGAGGGGGATCCTCTCTGGAAACACCATATATTTT.

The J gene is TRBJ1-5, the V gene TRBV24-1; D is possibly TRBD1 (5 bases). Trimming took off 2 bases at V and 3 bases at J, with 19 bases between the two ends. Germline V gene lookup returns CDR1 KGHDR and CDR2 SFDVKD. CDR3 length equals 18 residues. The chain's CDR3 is CATSDSPGSGGNNQPQHF. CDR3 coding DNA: TGTGCCACCAGTGATTCCCCAGGTAGCGGGGGGAACAATCAGCCCCAGCATTTT.

Here the CDR3 reads CASGDYEQFF. Here the CDR3 DNA reads TGTGCCAGCGGGGACTATGAGCAGTTCTTC. The chain links TRBV2 to TRBJ2-1, with D possibly being TRBD2 (6 bases). The CDR3 is 10 residues long. Germline V lookup: CDR1 SNHLY, CDR2 FYNNEI. Between the trimmed V and J ends, which lost 8 bases and 8 bases, there was a span of 7 bases.

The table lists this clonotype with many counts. The CDR3 nucleotides read TGTGCCAGCAGCTTATTGGTATCCTCTGGAAACACCATATATTTT. Amino acids: CASSLLVSSGNTIYF. The gene calls are TRBV7-2 and TRBJ1-3; the D is unclear. The CDR3 has 15 amino acids. CDR1 is SGHTA and CDR2 is FQGNSA in the germline V gene. V gave up 2 bases and J gave up 0 bases, with 8 bases separating them.

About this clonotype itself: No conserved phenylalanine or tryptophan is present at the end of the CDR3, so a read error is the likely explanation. The chain's CDR3 is CASSLERNYGYTV. CDR3 nucleotide sequence: TGCGCCAGCAGCTTAGAGCGGAACTATGGCTACACCGTC. The chain combines TRBV7-3 with TRBJ1-2; no firm D call. Germline loops: CDR1 SGHTA, CDR2 FQGTGA. CDR3 length: 13 amino acids.

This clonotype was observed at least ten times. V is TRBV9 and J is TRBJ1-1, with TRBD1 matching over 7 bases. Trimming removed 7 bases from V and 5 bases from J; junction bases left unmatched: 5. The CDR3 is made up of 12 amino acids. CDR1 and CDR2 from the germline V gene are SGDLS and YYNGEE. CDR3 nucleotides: TGTGCCAGCTCAGGGGGGTGGACTGAAGCTTTCTTT. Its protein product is CASSGGWTEAFF.

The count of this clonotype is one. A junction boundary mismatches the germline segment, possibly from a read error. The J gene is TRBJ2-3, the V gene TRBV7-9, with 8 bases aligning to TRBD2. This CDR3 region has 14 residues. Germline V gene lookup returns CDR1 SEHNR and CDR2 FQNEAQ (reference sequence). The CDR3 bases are TGTGCCAGCAGTTTAGCGGGGAGAGCAGATACGCAGTATTTT. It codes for CASSLAGRADTQYF.

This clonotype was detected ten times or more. The CDR3 sequence: CSAHESSGDNEQFF. The CDR3 DNA follows: TGCAGTGCTCATGAGTCTAGCGGAGACAATGAGCAGTTCTTC. This chain links TRBV20-1 with TRBJ2-1; 7 bases line up with TRBD2. The CDR3 loop spans 14 amino acids. Germline CDR1 and CDR2: DFQATT and SNEGSKA (reference sequence). V gave up 5 bases and J gave up 5 bases; unmatched junction bases: 9.

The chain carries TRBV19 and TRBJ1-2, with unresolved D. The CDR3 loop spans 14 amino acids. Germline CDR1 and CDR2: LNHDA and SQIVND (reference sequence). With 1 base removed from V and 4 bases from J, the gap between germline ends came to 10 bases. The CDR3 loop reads CASSIAPSGYGYTF. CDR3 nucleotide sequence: TGTGCCAGTAGTATAGCCCCCTCGGGCTATGGCTACACCTTC.

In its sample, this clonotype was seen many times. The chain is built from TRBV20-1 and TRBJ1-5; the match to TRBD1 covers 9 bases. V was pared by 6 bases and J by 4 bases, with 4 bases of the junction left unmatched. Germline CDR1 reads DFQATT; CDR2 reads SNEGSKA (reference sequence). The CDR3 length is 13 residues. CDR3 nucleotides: TGCAGTGCCACCGGGACAGGGAATCAGCCCCAGCATTTT. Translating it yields CSATGTGNQPQHF.